Included here is one T cell receptor beta chain sequence, with context. Its antigen is unidentified. With a much larger clone just one base away, this may be a read error. TCRdb re-called the 5' RACE reads with MiXCR, one entry per CDR3 protein. The sample gives approximately 60,000 distinct CDR3 sequences, around 26% of which show up once; approximately 3.3% is in the top ten. General observations from the study: Tumor Treg TCRs overlapped most with tumor naive CD4+ cells. The TCR gene usage of tumor memory CD4+ T cells clustered together with blood and lymph node memory CD4+ cells and with lymph node naive CD4+ cells.

This sequence originates from a female donor with breast cancer. Source material: tumor-infiltrating memory CD4+ T cells sorted from the breast tumor. Subset denoted: memory CD4+ T cells, CD4+CD45RO+CD25-.

The CDR3 DNA reads TGCAGTGCACCGGGACAGGAAGGGGGGCTCGGCACTGAAGATTTCTTT. Protein sequence: CSAPGQEGGLGTEDFF. This sequence joins TRBV20-1 and TRBJ1-1; 8 bases align to TRBD1. Germline loops: CDR1 DFQATT, CDR2 SNEGSKA (reference sequence). The CDR3 extends over 16 amino acids.